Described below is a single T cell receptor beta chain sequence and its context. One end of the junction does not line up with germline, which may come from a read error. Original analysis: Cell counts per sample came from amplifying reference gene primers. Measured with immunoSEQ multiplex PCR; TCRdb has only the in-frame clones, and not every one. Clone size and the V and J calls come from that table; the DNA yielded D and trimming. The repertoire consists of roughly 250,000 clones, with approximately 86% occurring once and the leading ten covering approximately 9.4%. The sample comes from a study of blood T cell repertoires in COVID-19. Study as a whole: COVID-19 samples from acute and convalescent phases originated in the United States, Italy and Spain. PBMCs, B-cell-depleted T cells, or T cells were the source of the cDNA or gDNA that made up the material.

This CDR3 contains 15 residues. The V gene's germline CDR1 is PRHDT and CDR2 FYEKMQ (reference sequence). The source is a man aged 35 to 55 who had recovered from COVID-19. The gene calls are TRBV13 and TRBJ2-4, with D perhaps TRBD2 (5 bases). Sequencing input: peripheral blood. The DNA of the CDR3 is TGTACCAGCAGCTTAGGTACGGACTCCAAAAACATTCAGTACTTC. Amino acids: CTSSLGTDSKNIQYF.